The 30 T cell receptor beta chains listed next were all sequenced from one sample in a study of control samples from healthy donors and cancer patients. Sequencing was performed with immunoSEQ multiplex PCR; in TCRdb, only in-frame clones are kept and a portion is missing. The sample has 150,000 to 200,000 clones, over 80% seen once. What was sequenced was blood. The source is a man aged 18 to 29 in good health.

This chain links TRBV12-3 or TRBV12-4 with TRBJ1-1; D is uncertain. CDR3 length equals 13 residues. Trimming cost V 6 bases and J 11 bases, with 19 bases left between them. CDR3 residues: CASSLGSSRRAFF. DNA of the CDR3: TGTGCCAGCAGCCTAGGGTCCTCCCGGAGGGCTTTCTTT.

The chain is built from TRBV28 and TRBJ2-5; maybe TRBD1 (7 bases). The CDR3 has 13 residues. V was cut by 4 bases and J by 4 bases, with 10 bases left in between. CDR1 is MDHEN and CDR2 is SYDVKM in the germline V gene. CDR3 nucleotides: TGTGCCAGCAGTTACAGGGGAGGAGAGACCCAGTACTTC. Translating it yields CASSYRGGETQYF.

CDR3 in DNA: TGTGCCTGGAGCATGGGGTGGAACACAGATACGCAGTATTTT. Residues: CAWSMGWNTDTQYF. V usage is TRBV30 and J usage is TRBJ2-3; no clear D gene. Germline V gene lookup returns CDR1 GTSNPN and CDR2 SVGIG (reference sequence). V was shortened by 3 bases and J by 2 bases, with 12 bases between the two germline ends. The CDR3 has 14 amino acids.

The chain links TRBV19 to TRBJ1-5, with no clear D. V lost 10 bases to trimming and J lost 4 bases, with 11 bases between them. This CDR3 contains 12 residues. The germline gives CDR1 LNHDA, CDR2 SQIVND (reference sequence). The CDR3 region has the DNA TGTGCCACTACGATCGGGAATCAGCCCCAGCATTTT. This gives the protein CATTIGNQPQHF.

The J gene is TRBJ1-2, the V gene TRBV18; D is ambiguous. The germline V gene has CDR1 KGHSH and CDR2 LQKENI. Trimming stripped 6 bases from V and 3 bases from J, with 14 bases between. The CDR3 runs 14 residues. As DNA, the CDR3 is TGTGCCAGCTCGTCGTCCCGGGCGGACTATGGCTACACCTTC. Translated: CASSSSRADYGYTF.

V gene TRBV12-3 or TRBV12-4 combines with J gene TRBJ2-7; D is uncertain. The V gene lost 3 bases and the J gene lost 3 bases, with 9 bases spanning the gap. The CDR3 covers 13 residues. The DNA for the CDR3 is TGTGCCAGCAGTTTCTGGGGATTCTACGAGCAGTACTTC. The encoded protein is CASSFWGFYEQYF.

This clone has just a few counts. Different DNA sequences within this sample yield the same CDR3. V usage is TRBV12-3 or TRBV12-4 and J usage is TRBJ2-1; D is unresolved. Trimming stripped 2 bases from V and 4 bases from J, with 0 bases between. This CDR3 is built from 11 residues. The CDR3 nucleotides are TGTGCCAGCAGTTTATACAATGAGCAGTTCTTC. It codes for CASSLYNEQFF.

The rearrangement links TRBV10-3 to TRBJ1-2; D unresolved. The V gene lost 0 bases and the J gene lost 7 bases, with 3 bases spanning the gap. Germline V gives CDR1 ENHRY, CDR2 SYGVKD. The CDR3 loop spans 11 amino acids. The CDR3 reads CAISESGGYTF. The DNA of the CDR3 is TGTGCCATCAGTGAGTCGGGTGGCTACACCTTC.

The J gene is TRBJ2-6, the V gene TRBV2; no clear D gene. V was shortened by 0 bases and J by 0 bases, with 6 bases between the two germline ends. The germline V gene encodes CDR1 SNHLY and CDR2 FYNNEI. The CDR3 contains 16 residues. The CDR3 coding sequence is TGTGCCAGCAGTGAAGCGAGTTACTCTGGGGCCAACGTCCTGACTTTC. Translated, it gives CASSEASYSGANVLTF.

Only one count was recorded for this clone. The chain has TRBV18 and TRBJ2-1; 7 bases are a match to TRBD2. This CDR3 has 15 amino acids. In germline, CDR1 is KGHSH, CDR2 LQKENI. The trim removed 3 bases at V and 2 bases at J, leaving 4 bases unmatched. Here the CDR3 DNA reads TGTGCCAGCTCACCTCCGGGGACTACCTACAATGAGCAGTTCTTC. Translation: CASSPPGTTYNEQFF.

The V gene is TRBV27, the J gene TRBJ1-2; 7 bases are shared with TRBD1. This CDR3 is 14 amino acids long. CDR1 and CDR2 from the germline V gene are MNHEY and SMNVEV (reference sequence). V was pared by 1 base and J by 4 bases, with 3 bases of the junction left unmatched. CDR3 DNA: TGTGCCAGCAGTTTATTTAGGGACAGCTATGGCTACACCTTC. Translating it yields CASSLFRDSYGYTF.

CDR3: CASSSWGLAGGEQYF. CDR3 nucleotide sequence: TGTGCCAGCAGCTCTTGGGGACTAGCGGGGGGCGAGCAGTACTTC. The rearrangement uses TRBV7-2 and TRBJ2-7; the match to TRBD2 covers 15 bases. This CDR3 contains 15 residues. Looked up from germline, CDR1 is SGHTA and CDR2 is FQGNSA. The V and J ends lost 4 bases and 6 bases, in that order; junction bases with no gene match: 4.

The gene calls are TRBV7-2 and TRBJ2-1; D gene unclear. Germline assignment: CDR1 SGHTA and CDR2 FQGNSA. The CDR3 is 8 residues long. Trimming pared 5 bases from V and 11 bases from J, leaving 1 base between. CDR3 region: CASSKQFF. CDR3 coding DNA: TGTGCCAGCAGCAAGCAGTTCTTC. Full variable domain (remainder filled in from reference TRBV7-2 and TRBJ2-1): GAGVSQSPSNKVTEKGKDVELRCDPISGHTALYWYRQSLGQGLEFLIYFQGNSAPDKSGLPSDRFSAERTGGSVSTLTIQRTQQEDSAVYLCASSKQFFGPGTRLTVL.

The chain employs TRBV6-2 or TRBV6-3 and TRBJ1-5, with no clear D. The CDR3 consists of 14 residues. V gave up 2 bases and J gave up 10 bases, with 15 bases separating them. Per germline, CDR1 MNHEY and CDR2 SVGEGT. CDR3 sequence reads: CASSYGPLLGPQHF. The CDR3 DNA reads TGTGCCAGCAGTTACGGGCCCCTTTTGGGACCCCAGCATTTT.

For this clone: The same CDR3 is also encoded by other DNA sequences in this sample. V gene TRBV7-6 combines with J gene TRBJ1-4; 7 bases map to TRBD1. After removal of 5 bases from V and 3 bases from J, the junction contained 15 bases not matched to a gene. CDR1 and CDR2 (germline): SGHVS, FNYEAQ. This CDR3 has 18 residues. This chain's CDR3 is CASSLRSMRGPANEKLFF. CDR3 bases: TGTGCCAGCAGCCTAAGAAGTATGAGGGGGCCTGCTAATGAAAAACTGTTTTTT.

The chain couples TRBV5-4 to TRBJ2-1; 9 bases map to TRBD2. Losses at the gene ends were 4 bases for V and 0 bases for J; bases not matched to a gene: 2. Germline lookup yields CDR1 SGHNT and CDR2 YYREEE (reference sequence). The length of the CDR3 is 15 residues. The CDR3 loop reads CASSLRGGSYNEQFF. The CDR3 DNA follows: TGTGCCAGCAGCCTGCGGGGGGGCTCCTACAATGAGCAGTTCTTC.

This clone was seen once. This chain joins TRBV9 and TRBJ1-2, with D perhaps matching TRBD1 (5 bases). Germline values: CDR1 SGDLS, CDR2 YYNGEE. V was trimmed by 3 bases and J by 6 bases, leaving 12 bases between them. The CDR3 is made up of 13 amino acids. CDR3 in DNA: TGTGCCAGCAGCGCCGGGGGTAGTGATGGCTACACCTTC. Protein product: CASSAGGSDGYTF.

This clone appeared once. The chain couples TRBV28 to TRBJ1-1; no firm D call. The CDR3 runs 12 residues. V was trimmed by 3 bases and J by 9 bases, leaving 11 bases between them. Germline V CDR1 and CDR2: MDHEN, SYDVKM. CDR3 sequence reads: CASSFEGNQAFF. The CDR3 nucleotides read TGTGCCAGCAGTTTTGAAGGGAATCAAGCTTTCTTT.

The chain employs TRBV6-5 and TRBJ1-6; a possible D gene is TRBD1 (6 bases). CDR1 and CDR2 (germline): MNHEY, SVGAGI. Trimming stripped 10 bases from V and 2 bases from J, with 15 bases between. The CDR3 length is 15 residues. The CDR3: CAIHRVGTYNSPLHF. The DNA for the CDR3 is TGTGCCATTCACAGGGTTGGGACCTATAATTCACCCCTCCACTTT.

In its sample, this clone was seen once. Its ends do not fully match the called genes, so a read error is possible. Here the CDR3 DNA reads TGTGCCAGCAAGAGGACAGGGGCCTTC. Translation gives CASKRTGAF. V and J are TRBV28 and TRBJ1-2; 9 bases agree with TRBD1. There are 9 residues in the CDR3. Germline CDR1 reads MDHEN; CDR2 reads SYDVKM.

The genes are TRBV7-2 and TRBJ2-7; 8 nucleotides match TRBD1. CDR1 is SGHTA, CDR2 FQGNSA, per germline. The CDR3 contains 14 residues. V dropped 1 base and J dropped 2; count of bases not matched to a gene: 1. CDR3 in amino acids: CASSLGTGTYEQYF. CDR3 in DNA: TGTGCCAGCAGCTTAGGGACAGGGACCTACGAGCAGTACTTC.

CDR3 amino acids: CASSLSRGAKNIQYF. The CDR3 DNA sequence: TGTGCCAGCAGCTTGAGCCGGGGAGCCAAAAACATTCAGTACTTC. The chain carries TRBV11-3 and TRBJ2-4; tentative D call: TRBD2 (5 bases). This CDR3 has 15 amino acids. Germline V gene sequence: CDR1 SGHNT, CDR2 YENEEA. Trimming took off 3 bases at V and 0 bases at J, with 9 bases between the two ends.

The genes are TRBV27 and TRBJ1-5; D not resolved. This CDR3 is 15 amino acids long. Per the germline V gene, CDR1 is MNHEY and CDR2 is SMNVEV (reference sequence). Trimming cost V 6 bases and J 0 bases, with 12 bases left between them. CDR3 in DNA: TGTGCCAGCAGGCCCTCCCGCTATAGCAATCAGCCCCAGCATTTT. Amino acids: CASRPSRYSNQPQHF.

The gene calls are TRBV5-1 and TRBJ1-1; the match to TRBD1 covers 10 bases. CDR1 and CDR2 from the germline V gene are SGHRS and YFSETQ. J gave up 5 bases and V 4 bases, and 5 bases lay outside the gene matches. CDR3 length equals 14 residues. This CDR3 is CASSPRTGGTEAFF. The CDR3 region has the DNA TGCGCCAGCAGCCCTCGGACAGGGGGAACTGAAGCTTTCTTT.

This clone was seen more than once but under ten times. CDR3 sequence reads: CAWSERTAEAFF. In DNA form, the CDR3 reads TGTGCCTGGAGTGAGAGGACAGCTGAAGCTTTCTTT. The gene calls are TRBV30 and TRBJ1-1; a weak D match, TRBD1 (6 bases). The CDR3 is 12 amino acids. The ends were cut back, 1 base at V and 6 bases at J, with 9 bases in the middle. Germline lookup yields CDR1 GTSNPN and CDR2 SVGIG (reference sequence).

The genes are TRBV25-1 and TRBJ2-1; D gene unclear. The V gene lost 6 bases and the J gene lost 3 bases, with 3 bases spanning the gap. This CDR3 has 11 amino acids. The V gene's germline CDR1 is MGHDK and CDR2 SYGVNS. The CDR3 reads CASRGYNEQFF. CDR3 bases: TGTGCCAGCAGGGGCTACAATGAGCAGTTCTTC.

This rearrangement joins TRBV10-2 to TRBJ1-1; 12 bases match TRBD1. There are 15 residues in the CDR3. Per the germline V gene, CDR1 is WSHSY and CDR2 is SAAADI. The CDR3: CAVRGQGAWNTEAFF. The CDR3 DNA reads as TGCGCGGTACGGGGACAGGGGGCATGGAACACTGAAGCTTTCTTT.

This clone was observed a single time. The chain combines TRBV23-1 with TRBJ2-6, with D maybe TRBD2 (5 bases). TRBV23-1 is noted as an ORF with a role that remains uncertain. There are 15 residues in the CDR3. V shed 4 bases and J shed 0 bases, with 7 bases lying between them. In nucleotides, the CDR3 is TGCGCCAGCAGTCCCGGACTCTCTGGGGCCAACGTCCTGACTTTC. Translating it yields CASSPGLSGANVLTF.

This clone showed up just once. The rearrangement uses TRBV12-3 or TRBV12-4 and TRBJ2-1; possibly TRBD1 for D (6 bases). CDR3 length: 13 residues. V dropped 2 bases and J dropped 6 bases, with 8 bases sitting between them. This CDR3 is CASSLPTGNEQFF. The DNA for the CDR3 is TGTGCCAGCAGTTTACCGACAGGCAATGAGCAGTTCTTC.

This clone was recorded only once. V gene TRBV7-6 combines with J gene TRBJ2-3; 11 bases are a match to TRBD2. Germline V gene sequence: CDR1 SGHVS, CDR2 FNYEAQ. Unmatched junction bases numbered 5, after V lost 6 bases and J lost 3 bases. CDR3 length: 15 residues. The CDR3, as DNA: TGTGCCAGCAGTTTGCTAGCGGGGGGAACAGATACGCAGTATTTT. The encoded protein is CASSLLAGGTDTQYF. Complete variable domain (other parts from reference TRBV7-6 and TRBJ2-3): GAGVSQSPRYKVTKRGQDVALRCDPISGHVSLYWYRQALGQGPEFLTYFNYEAQQDKSGLPNDRFSAERPEGSISTLTIQRTEQRDSAMYRCASSLLAGGTDTQYFGPGTRLTVL.